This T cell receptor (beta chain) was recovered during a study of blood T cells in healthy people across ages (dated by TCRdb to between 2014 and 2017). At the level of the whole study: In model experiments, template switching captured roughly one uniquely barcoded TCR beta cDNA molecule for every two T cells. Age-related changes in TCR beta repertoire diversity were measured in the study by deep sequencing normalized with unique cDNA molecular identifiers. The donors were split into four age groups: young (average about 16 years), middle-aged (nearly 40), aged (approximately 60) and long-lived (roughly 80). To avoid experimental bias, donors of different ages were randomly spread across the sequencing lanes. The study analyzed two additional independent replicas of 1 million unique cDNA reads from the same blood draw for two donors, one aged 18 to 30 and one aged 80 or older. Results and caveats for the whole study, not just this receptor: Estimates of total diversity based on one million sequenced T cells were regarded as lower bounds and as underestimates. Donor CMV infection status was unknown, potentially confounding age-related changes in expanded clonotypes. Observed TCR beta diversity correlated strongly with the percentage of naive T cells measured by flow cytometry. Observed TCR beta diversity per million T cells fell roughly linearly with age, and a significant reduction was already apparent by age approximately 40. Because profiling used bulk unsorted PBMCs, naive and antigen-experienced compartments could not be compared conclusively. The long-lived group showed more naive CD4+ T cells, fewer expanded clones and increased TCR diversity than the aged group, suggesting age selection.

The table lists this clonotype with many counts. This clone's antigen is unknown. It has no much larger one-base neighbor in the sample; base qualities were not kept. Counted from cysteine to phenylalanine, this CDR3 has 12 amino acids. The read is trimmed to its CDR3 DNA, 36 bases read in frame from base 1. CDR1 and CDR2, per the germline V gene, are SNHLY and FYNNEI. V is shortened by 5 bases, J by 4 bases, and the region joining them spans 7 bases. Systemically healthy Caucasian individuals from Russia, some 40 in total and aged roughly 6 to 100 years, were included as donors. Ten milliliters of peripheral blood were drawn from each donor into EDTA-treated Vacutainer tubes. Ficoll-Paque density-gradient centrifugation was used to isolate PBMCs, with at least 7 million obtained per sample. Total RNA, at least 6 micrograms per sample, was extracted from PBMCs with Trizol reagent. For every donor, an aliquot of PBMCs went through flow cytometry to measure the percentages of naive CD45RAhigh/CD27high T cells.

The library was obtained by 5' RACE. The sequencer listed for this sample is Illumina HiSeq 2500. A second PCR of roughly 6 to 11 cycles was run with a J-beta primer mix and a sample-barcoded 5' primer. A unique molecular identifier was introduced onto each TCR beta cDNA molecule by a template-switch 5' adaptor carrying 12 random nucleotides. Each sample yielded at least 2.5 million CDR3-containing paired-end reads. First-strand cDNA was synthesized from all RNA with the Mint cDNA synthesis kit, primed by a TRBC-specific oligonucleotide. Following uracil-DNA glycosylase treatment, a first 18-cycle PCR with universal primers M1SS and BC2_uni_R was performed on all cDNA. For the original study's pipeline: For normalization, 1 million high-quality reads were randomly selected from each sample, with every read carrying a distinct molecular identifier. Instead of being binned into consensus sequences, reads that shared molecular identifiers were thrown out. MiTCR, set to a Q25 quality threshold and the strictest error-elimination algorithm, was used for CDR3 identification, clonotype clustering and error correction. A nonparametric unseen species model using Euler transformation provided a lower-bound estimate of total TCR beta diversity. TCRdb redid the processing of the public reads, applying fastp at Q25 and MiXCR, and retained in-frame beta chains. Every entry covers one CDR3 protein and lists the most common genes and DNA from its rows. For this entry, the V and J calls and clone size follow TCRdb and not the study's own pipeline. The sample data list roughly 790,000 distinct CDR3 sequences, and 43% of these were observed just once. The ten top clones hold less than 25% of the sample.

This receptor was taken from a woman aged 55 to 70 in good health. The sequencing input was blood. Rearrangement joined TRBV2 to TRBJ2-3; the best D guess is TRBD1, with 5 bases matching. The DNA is TGTGCCAGCAGTAGGGGTGCAGATACGCAGTATTTT. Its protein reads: CASSRGADTQYF.